This is a list of T cell receptor beta chains from one sample in a study of blood T cell repertoires in COVID-19. Measured with immunoSEQ multiplex PCR; TCRdb has only the in-frame clones, and not every one. The table lists 150,000 to 200,000 clones, approximately 85% of them singletons. The sample was peripheral blood. These receptors came from a man aged 40-50 years who had recovered from COVID-19. CDR3s include the opening cysteine and the closing phenylalanine or tryptophan. The order of the fields is J gene, clone size, V gene, D gene, CDR3 protein, CDR3 DNA. A D gene is named only where the DNA matches it firmly. For some rows the clone size is stated as once, few or many, or as a class when expanded; others skip it.

TRBJ1-3 - TRBV7-6 - CASSRGLPSGNTIYF TGTGCCAGCAGTCGAGGACTGCCCTCTGGAAACACCATATATTTT
TRBJ1-5 - TRBV19 - CASSLPFQPQHF TGTGCCAGTAGTCTCCCGTTTCAGCCCCAGCATTTT
TRBJ2-7 - TRBV29-1 TRBD1 CSGGQAENEQYF TGCAGCGGCGGACAGGCGGAGAACGAGCAGTACTTC
TRBJ2-5 few TRBV24-1 - CATSDPTRRGGQETQYF TGTGCCACCAGTGATCCCACCAGGAGGGGGGGACAAGAGACCCAGTACTTC
TRBJ1-6 once TRBV4-1 TRBD1 CASSPRLPGQGRSPLHF TGCGCCAGCAGCCCAAGGCTCCCGGGACAGGGCCGTTCACCCCTCCACTTT
TRBJ2-7 - TRBV7-8 TRBD1 CASSLGTGVYEQYF TGTGCCAGCAGCTTAGGGACAGGGGTTTACGAGCAGTACTTC
TRBJ2-5 - TRBV20-1 - CSAVGGETQYF TGCAGTGCGGTGGGGGGAGAGACCCAGTACTTC
TRBJ1-6 - TRBV18 TRBD1 CASSPTGDSPLHF TGTGCCAGCTCACCAACAGGGGATTCACCCCTCCACTTT
TRBJ1-4 - TRBV6-2/TRBV6-3 TRBD1 CASSRYRGSSEKLFF TGTGCCAGCAGTCGATACAGGGGGTCGAGCGAAAAACTGTTTTTT
TRBJ2-3 - TRBV10-3 TRBD1 CAISGGQGRIPDTQYF TGTGCCATCAGTGGGGGACAGGGGAGGATTCCAGATACGCAGTATTTT
TRBJ2-3 few TRBV5-8 TRBD1 CASNTGQGKNTQYF TGTGCCAGCAATACCGGACAGGGGAAGAATACGCAGTATTTT
TRBJ2-7 - TRBV3-1/TRBV3-2 TRBD1 CASSLGPGTEISSYEQYF TGTGCCAGCAGCCTGGGTCCGGGGACAGAGATCAGCTCCTACGAGCAGTACTTC
TRBJ2-7 - TRBV19 TRBD2 CASSQYEGGPDEQYF TGTGCCAGTAGCCAATATGAGGGAGGGCCGGACGAGCAGTACTTC
TRBJ2-7 - TRBV11-2 TRBD2 CASSPSRLAGGMGYYEQYF TGTGCCAGCAGCCCTAGCAGGCTAGCGGGAGGGATGGGGTACTACGAGCAGTACTTC
TRBJ2-5 - TRBV9 - CASSAQQGRETQYF TGTGCCAGCAGCGCCCAACAGGGACGGGAGACCCAGTACTTC
TRBJ2-5 - TRBV7-7 - CASSLGGEETQYF TGTGCTAGCAGCTTAGGGGGGGAAGAGACCCAGTACTTC
TRBJ2-1 - TRBV6-5 - CASSRGRNEQFF TGTGCCAGCAGTAGGGGTAGGAATGAGCAGTTCTTC
TRBJ1-2 once TRBV29-1 - CSVYSVTSGYTF TGCAGCGTTTATTCCGTGACAAGTGGCTACACCTTC
TRBJ2-2 - TRBV11-3 - CASSSQGATGELFF TGTGCCAGCAGCTCCCAGGGTGCAACCGGGGAGCTGTTTTTT
TRBJ2-2 - TRBV9 TRBD2 CASSVTSGSTGELFF TGTGCCAGCAGCGTTACTAGCGGGAGCACCGGGGAGCTGTTTTTT
TRBJ2-5 - TRBV28 - CAVGEDQETQYF TGTGCCGTGGGGGAGGACCAAGAGACCCAGTACTTC
TRBJ1-2 medium-sized TRBV6-2/TRBV6-3 - CASSYYSRVGGYTF TGTGCCAGCAGTTACTACTCCAGGGTAGGAGGCTACACCTTC
TRBJ2-4 - TRBV30 TRBD1 CAWSVQGANIQYF TGTGCCTGGAGTGTACAGGGGGCGAACATTCAGTACTTC
TRBJ1-2 - TRBV13 - CASSLVGNYGYTF TGTGCCAGCAGCTTAGTCGGTAACTATGGCTACACCTTC
TRBJ2-1 - TRBV7-9 - CASSPLMGRSYNEQFF TGTGCCAGCAGCCCTCTTATGGGCCGGTCCTACAATGAGCAGTTCTTC
TRBJ1-5 - TRBV6-2/TRBV6-3 TRBD1 CASSYRLDRGGNQPQHF TGTGCCAGCAGTTACCGTCTTGACAGGGGTGGCAATCAGCCCCAGCATTTT
TRBJ1-2 - TRBV25-1 - CASSFTTDGYTF TGTGCCAGCAGTTTCACCACAGATGGCTACACCTTC
TRBJ1-5 - TRBV30 TRBD1 CAWSRDRGSHSNQPQHF TGTGCCTGGAGCCGGGACAGGGGATCCCATAGCAATCAGCCCCAGCATTTT
TRBJ2-1 - TRBV30 - CAHNRGEGPYNEQFF TGTGCCCACAATAGGGGGGAGGGCCCCTACAATGAGCAGTTCTTC
TRBJ2-2 - TRBV12-3/TRBV12-4 - CASSLGGTGELFF TGTGCCAGCAGTTTAGGAGGAACCGGGGAGCTGTTTTTT
TRBJ1-5 - TRBV9 - CASSVDGALNQPQHF TGTGCCAGCAGCGTAGATGGAGCCCTCAATCAGCCCCAGCATTTT
TRBJ1-2 - TRBV4-3 - CASSRANGGGYTF TGCGCCAGCAGCCGGGCCAACGGGGGTGGCTACACCTTC
TRBJ1-2 - TRBV6-6 - CASSYPGGYGYTF TGTGCCAGCAGTTACCCCGGGGGCTATGGCTACACCTTC
TRBJ2-5 - TRBV2 TRBD1 CASSLRQGEFWETQYF TGTGCCAGCAGCCTTAGACAGGGCGAGTTTTGGGAGACCCAGTACTTC
TRBJ2-3 - TRBV18 - CASSPSGTRGIDTQYF TGTGCCAGCTCACCATCTGGGACAAGAGGCATAGATACGCAGTATTTT
TRBJ2-2 - TRBV7-9 - CASSTTVHTGELFF TGTGCCAGCAGCACGACAGTTCACACCGGGGAGCTGTTTTTT
TRBJ2-5 - TRBV28 TRBD2 CASSSPGTSEFFFPWTQYF TGTGCCAGCAGTTCCCCCGGGACTAGTGAGTTTTTTTTCCCATGGACCCAGTACTTC
TRBJ2-2 - TRBV6-4 TRBD2 CASSALAGNTGELFF TGTGCCAGCAGTGCTCTAGCGGGGAACACCGGGGAGCTGTTTTTT
TRBJ2-5 - TRBV6-5 TRBD1 CASDRVKGTAQYF TGTGCCAGCGACAGGGTCAAGGGTACGGCCCAGTACTTC
TRBJ2-7 once TRBV29-1 - CSVEGGGGYEQYF TGCAGCGTTGAGGGAGGGGGGGGCTACGAGCAGTACTTC
TRBJ2-5 - TRBV3-1/TRBV3-2 TRBD2 CASSSTSGSGETQYF TGTGCCAGCAGTTCGACTAGCGGGAGTGGAGAGACCCAGTACTTC
TRBJ2-7 few TRBV6-5 - CASSRDTLYYEQYF TGTGCCAGCAGTCGGGACACCCTTTACTACGAGCAGTACTTC
TRBJ1-2 once TRBV3-1/TRBV3-2 - CASSQRTVGGYTF TGTGCCAGCAGCCAACGGACAGTCGGCGGCTACACCTTC
TRBJ2-2 few TRBV4-2 TRBD2 CASSRAGDNTGELFF TGTGCCAGCAGCCGAGCGGGGGATAACACCGGGGAGCTGTTTTTT
TRBJ1-4 - TRBV6-2/TRBV6-3 - CAGSRPGPRLFF TGTGCCGGCAGTCGTCCGGGTCCTAGGCTGTTTTTT
TRBJ2-3 - TRBV29-1 TRBD1 CSLRTGGGADTQYF TGCAGCCTTAGGACAGGGGGCGGAGCAGATACGCAGTATTTT
TRBJ1-1 - TRBV29-1 - CSVEDSGHHSSNTEAFF TGCAGCGTTGAAGATTCGGGACACCACAGCTCGAACACTGAAGCTTTCTTT
TRBJ2-1 - TRBV27 - CASSAVGLREQFF TGTGCCAGCAGTGCCGTGGGTTTGCGGGAGCAGTTCTTC
TRBJ1-1 - TRBV7-9 - CASSPTGQEAFF TGTGCCAGCAGCCCGACAGGCCAAGAAGCTTTCTTT
TRBJ2-5 - TRBV9 - CASSVGDTLGETQYF TGTGCCAGCAGCGTAGGGGACACACTCGGAGAGACCCAGTACTTC
TRBJ2-7 - TRBV28 TRBD1 CASSWSRGLSYEQYF TGTGCCAGCAGTTGGTCGAGGGGGCTCTCCTACGAGCAGTACTTC
TRBJ2-7 - TRBV7-8 TRBD2 CASSLERGGFYEQYF TGTGCCAGCAGCTTAGAGCGGGGGGGATTCTACGAGCAGTACTTC
TRBJ1-4 - TRBV11-2 TRBD1 CASSGQGAGKLFF TGTGCCAGCAGTGGCCAGGGGGCTGGAAAACTGTTTTTT
TRBJ1-1 - TRBV6-2/TRBV6-3 - CASSYSGYTEAFF TGTGCCAGCAGTTACTCCGGGTATACTGAAGCTTTCTTT
TRBJ2-7 - TRBV7-2 TRBD1 CASSYGDSTYEQYF TGTGCCAGCAGCTATGGGGACAGCACCTACGAGCAGTACTTC
TRBJ2-7 - TRBV15 TRBD1 CATSRDRSYEQYF TGTGCCACCAGCAGGGACAGGTCCTACGAGCAGTACTTC
TRBJ1-1 - TRBV7-6 TRBD1 CASRGQATGAFF TGTGCCAGCAGAGGACAGGCCACGGGTGCTTTCTTT
TRBJ1-3 once TRBV2 TRBD1 CASSLWTGGSGNTIYF TGTGCCAGCAGTCTTTGGACAGGGGGCTCTGGAAACACCATATATTTT
TRBJ2-3 - TRBV29-1 TRBD2 CSVDHSSGGRDTQYF TGCAGCGTTGACCACTCTAGCGGGGGAAGGGATACGCAGTATTTT